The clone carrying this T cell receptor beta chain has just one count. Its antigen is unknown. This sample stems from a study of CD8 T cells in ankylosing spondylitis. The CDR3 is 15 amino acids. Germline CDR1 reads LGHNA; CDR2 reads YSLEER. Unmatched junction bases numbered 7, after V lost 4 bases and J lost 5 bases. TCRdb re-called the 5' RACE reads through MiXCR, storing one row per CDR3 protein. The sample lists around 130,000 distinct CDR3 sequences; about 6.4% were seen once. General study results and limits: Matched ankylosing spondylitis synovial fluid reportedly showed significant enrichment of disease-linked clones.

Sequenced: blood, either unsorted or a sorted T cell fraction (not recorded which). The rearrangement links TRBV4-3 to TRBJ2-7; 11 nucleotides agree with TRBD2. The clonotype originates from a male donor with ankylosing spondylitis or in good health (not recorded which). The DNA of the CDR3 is TGCGCCAGCAGCCCCCTAGCGGGAGGTAATCACGAGCAGTACTTC. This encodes CASSPLAGGNHEQYF.